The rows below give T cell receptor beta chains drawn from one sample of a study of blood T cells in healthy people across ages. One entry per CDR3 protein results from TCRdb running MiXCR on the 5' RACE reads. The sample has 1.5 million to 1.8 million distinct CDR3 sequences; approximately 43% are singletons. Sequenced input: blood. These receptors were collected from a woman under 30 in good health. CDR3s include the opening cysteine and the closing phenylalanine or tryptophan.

CDR3 protein: CASSRAGQGYGYTF; V gene: TRBV9; J gene: TRBJ1-2
CDR3 protein: CSATAGSRVFYEQYF; V gene: TRBV20-1; J gene: TRBJ2-7
CDR3 protein: CASSHTGGAPHGYTF; V gene: TRBV4-2; J gene: TRBJ1-2
CDR3 protein: CSVLAGGRTYEQYF; V gene: TRBV20-1; J gene: TRBJ2-7
CDR3 protein: CAWSTRKNTEAFF; V gene: TRBV30; J gene: TRBJ1-1
CDR3 protein: CASSLADGEQYF; V gene: TRBV5-5; J gene: TRBJ2-5
CDR3 protein: CASSLYPGYGTSYTDTQYF; V gene: TRBV28; J gene: TRBJ2-3
CDR3 protein: CASSGKTAMNTEAFF; V gene: TRBV6-1; J gene: TRBJ1-1
CDR3 protein: CASSLGVGTGGYEQYF; V gene: TRBV12-3/TRBV12-4; J gene: TRBJ2-7
CDR3 protein: CSANRGTDTQYF; V gene: TRBV20-1; J gene: TRBJ2-3
CDR3 protein: CSVDLGREKLFF; V gene: TRBV29-1; J gene: TRBJ1-4
CDR3 protein: CASSLAGVRANEQFF; V gene: TRBV12-3/TRBV12-4; J gene: TRBJ2-1
CDR3 protein: CASSPWRVKAEDTQYF; V gene: TRBV6-2/TRBV6-3; J gene: TRBJ2-3
CDR3 protein: CASSPGDGNEQFF; V gene: TRBV28; J gene: TRBJ2-1
CDR3 protein: CASRALPRAQETQYF; V gene: TRBV11-2; J gene: TRBJ2-5
CDR3 protein: CASSQPYAREQFF; V gene: TRBV4-3; J gene: TRBJ2-1
CDR3 protein: CSARVGTGSQPQHF; V gene: TRBV20-1; J gene: TRBJ1-5
CDR3 protein: CASSLTPTGFTPNEQFF; V gene: TRBV7-2; J gene: TRBJ2-1
CDR3 protein: CASSQEGQGTYEQYF; V gene: TRBV4-2; J gene: NA
CDR3 protein: CASMKPNEQFF; V gene: TRBV6-6; J gene: TRBJ2-1
CDR3 protein: CASSSAGLTNYGYTF; V gene: TRBV18; J gene: TRBJ1-2
CDR3 protein: CASRRAGVAKNIQYF; V gene: TRBV11-2; J gene: TRBJ2-4
CDR3 protein: CASSSPGQGPLNEKLFF; V gene: TRBV7-9; J gene: TRBJ1-4
CDR3 protein: CASSTQGLIYEQYF; V gene: TRBV6-2/TRBV6-3; J gene: TRBJ2-7
CDR3 protein: CASSRSGTSVYVQYF; V gene: TRBV6-5; J gene: TRBJ2-5
CDR3 protein: CSVVTETYGYTF; V gene: TRBV29-1; J gene: TRBJ1-2
CDR3 protein: CSASKQGLDYGYTF; V gene: TRBV20-1; J gene: TRBJ1-2
CDR3 protein: CASSFMGQSNTEAFF; V gene: TRBV7-9; J gene: TRBJ1-1
CDR3 protein: CSARGGSGGTSNGQFF; V gene: TRBV20-1; J gene: TRBJ2-1
CDR3 protein: CASSLGLAQSTDTQYF; V gene: TRBV5-1; J gene: TRBJ2-3
CDR3 protein: CASGLGSLYGYTF; V gene: TRBV12-5; J gene: TRBJ1-2
CDR3 protein: CASSFGHSNTGELFF; V gene: TRBV6-2/TRBV6-3; J gene: TRBJ2-2
CDR3 protein: CASSEARTGGSPLHF; V gene: TRBV6-1; J gene: TRBJ1-6
CDR3 protein: CASSSHLSTVIYGYTF; V gene: TRBV7-9; J gene: TRBJ1-2
CDR3 protein: CASSFRPSDTQYF; V gene: TRBV28; J gene: TRBJ2-3
CDR3 protein: CASSDPAVYGYTF; V gene: TRBV10-2; J gene: TRBJ1-2
CDR3 protein: CASSSALSAYEQYF; V gene: TRBV11-2; J gene: TRBJ2-7
CDR3 protein: CSVSGTDNYQPQHF; V gene: TRBV29-1; J gene: TRBJ1-5
CDR3 protein: CSARDFSRNSYNEQFF; V gene: TRBV20-1; J gene: TRBJ2-1
CDR3 protein: CASSLVGGQNYEQYF; V gene: TRBV7-3; J gene: TRBJ2-7
CDR3 protein: CAQGAYADTQYF; V gene: TRBV12-3/TRBV12-4; J gene: TRBJ2-3
CDR3 protein: CASSLGPGVRYGYTF; V gene: TRBV14; J gene: TRBJ1-2
CDR3 protein: CSWGQMNTEAFF; V gene: TRBV20-1; J gene: TRBJ1-1
CDR3 protein: CASSPSPSLAGNTDTQYF; V gene: TRBV5-1; J gene: TRBJ2-3
CDR3 protein: CASSDRYSYEQYF; V gene: TRBV12-3/TRBV12-4; J gene: TRBJ2-7
CDR3 protein: CASSTGPTRERDTQYF; V gene: TRBV6-5; J gene: TRBJ2-3
CDR3 protein: CASSGDRGNEQFF; V gene: TRBV5-1; J gene: TRBJ2-1
CDR3 protein: CASQWGGTDTQYF; V gene: TRBV11-2; J gene: TRBJ2-3
CDR3 protein: CASSRDLARFYNEQFF; V gene: TRBV4-3; J gene: TRBJ2-1
CDR3 protein: CSATRPNTNTEAFF; V gene: TRBV20-1; J gene: TRBJ1-1
CDR3 protein: CASSDGQGDTEAFF; V gene: TRBV2; J gene: TRBJ1-1
CDR3 protein: CASSLEGGSDTEAFF; V gene: TRBV7-2; J gene: TRBJ1-1
CDR3 protein: CASSLTTGDVFNEQFF; V gene: TRBV28; J gene: TRBJ2-1
CDR3 protein: CASSNQGAQYF; V gene: TRBV27; J gene: TRBJ2-5
CDR3 protein: CATGTGLSEKLFF; V gene: TRBV30; J gene: TRBJ1-4
CDR3 protein: CASSQAQREGRLSSGANVLTF; V gene: TRBV4-2; J gene: TRBJ2-6
CDR3 protein: CASSIQGRETEAFF; V gene: TRBV5-1; J gene: TRBJ1-1
CDR3 protein: CASSLEVWGSSYEQYF; V gene: TRBV7-9; J gene: TRBJ2-7
CDR3 protein: CASSQHGSGETQYF; V gene: TRBV3-1; J gene: TRBJ2-5